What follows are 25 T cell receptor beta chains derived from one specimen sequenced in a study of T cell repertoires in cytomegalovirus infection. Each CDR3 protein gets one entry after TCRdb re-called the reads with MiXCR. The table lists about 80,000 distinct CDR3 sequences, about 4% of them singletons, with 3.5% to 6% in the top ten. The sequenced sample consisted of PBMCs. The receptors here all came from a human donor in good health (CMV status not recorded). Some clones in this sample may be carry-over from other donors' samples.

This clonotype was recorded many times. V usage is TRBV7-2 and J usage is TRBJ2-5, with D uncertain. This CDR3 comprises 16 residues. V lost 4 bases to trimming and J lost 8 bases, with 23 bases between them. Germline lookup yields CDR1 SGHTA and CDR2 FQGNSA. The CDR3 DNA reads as TGTGCCAGCAGCTCCCGGCTAATGTCTATTCCCCGTACCCAGTACTTC. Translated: CASSSRLMSIPRTQYF.

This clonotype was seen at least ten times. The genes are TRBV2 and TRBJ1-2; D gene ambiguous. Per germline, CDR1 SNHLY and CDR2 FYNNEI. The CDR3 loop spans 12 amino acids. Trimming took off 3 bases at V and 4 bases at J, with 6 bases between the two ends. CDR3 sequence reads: CASSEEFYGYTF. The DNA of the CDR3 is TGTGCCAGCAGTGAGGAGTTCTATGGCTACACCTTC.

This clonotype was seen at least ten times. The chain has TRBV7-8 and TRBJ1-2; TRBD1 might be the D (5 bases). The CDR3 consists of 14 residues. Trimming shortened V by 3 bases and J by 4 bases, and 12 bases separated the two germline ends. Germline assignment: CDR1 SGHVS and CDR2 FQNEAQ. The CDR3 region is CASSFLGLSYGYTF. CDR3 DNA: TGTGCCAGCAGCTTTCTGGGGCTGAGCTATGGCTACACCTTC.

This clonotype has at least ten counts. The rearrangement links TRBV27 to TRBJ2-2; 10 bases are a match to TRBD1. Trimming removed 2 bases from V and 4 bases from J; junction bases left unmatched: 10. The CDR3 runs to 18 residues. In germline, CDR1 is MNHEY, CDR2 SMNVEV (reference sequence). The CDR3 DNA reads TGTGCCAGCAGTTTACTAGATGACAGGGGGCGCAGCACCGGGGAGCTGTTTTTT. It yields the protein CASSLLDDRGRSTGELFF.

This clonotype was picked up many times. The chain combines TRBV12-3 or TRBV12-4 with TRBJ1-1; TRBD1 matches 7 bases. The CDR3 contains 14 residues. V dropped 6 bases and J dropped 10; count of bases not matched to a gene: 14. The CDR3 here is CASSQPMGQLTAFF. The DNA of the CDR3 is TGTGCCAGCAGCCAACCGATGGGACAGTTGACAGCTTTCTTT.

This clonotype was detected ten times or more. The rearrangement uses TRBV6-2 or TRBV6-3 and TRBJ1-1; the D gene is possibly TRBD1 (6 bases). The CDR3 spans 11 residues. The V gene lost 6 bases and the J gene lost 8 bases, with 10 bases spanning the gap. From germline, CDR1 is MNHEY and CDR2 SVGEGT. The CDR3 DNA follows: TGTGCCAGCAGCCAAGGGGGGGAAGCTTTCTTT. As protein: CASSQGGEAFF.

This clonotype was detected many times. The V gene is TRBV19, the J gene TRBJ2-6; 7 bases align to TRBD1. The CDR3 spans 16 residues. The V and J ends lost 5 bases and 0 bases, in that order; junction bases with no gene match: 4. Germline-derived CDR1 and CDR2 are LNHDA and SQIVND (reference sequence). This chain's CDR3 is CASSRQGSSGANVLTF. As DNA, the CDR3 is TGTGCCAGTAGTCGACAGGGTAGCTCTGGGGCCAACGTCCTGACTTTC.

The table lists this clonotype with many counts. CDR3 region: CASSGGYEQYF. The CDR3, as DNA: TGTGCCAGCAGCGGGGGCTACGAGCAGTACTTC. The gene calls are TRBV3-1 and TRBJ2-7; perhaps D is TRBD1 or TRBD2 (5 bases each). The CDR3 totals 11 residues. Germline loops: CDR1 LGHDT, CDR2 YNNKEL (reference sequence). With 5 bases removed from V and 3 bases from J, the gap between germline ends came to 5 bases.

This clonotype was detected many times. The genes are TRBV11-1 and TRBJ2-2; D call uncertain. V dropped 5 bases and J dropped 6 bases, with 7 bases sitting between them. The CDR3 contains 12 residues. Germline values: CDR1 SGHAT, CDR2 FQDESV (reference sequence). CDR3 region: CASSLLAGELFF. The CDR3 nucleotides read TGTGCCAGCAGCCTGTTAGCCGGGGAGCTGTTTTTT.

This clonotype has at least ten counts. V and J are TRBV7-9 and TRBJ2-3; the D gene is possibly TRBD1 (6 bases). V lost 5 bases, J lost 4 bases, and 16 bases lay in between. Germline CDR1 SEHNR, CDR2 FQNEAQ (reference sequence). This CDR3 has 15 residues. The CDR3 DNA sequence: TGTGCCAGCAGCCGGGGACAAGAGAGCCCAGATACGCAGTATTTT. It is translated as CASSRGQESPDTQYF.

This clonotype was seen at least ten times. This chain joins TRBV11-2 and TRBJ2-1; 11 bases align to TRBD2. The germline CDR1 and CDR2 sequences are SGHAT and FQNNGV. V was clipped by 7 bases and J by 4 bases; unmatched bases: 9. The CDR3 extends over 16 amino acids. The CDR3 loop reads CASTPLGTSGYNEQFF. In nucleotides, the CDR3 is TGTGCCAGCACCCCACTCGGGACTAGCGGTTACAATGAGCAGTTCTTC.

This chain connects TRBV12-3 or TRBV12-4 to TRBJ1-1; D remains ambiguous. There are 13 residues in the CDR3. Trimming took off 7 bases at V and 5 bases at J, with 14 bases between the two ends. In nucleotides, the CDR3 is TGTGCCAGCACTATAAGGGTGTTGACTGAAGCTTTCTTT. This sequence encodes CASTIRVLTEAFF.

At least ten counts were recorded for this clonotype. The CDR3 DNA reads TGCGCCAGCAGCCAAGGGGTCAACACAGATACGCAGTATTTT. Protein sequence: CASSQGVNTDTQYF. This rearrangement joins TRBV5-1 to TRBJ2-3; D may be TRBD1 (5 bases). Looked up from germline, CDR1 is SGHRS and CDR2 is YFSETQ. V lost 4 bases and J lost 2, with 11 bases in between. The CDR3 is 14 amino acids.

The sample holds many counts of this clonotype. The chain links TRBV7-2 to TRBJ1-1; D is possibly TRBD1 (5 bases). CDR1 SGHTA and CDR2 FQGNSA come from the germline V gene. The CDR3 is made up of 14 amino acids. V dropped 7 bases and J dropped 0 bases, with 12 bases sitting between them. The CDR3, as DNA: TGTGCCAGCATCGTTGACAGAATGAACACTGAAGCTTTCTTT. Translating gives CASIVDRMNTEAFF.

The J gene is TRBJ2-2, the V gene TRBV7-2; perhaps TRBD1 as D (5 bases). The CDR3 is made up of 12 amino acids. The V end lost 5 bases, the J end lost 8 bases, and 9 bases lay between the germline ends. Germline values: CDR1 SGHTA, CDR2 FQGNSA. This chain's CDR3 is CASSLPGGELFF. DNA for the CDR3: TGTGCCAGCAGCCTCCCAGGGGGGGAGCTGTTTTTT.

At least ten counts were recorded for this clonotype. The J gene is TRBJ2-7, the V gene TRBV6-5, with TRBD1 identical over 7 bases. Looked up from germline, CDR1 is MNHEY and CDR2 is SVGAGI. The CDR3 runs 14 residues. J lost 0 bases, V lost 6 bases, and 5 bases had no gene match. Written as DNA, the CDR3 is TGTGCCAGCAGAACGACAGGGAGCTCCTACGAGCAGTACTTC. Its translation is CASRTTGSSYEQYF.

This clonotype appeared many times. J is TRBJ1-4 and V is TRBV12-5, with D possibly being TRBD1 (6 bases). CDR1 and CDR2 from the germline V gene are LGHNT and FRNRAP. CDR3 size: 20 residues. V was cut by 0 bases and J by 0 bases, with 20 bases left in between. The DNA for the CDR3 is TGTGCTAGTGGTTTGGTACAAGTAGGGGGAATGGGTGCAACTAATGAAAAACTGTTTTTT. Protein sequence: CASGLVQVGGMGATNEKLFF.

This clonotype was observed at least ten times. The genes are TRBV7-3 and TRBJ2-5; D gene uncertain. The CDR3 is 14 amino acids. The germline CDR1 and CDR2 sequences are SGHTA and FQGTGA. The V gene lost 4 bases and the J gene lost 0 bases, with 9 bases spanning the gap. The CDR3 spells CASSSTLYQETQYF. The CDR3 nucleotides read TGTGCCAGCAGCTCGACGCTGTACCAAGAGACCCAGTACTTC.

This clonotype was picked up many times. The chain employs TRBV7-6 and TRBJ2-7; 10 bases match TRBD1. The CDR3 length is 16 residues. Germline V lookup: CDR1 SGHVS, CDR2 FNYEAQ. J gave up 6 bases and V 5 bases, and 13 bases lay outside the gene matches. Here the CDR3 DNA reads TGTGCCAGCAGCGCGGGAGGAAGACAGGGGGCTCTCGAGCAGTACTTC. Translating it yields CASSAGGRQGALEQYF.

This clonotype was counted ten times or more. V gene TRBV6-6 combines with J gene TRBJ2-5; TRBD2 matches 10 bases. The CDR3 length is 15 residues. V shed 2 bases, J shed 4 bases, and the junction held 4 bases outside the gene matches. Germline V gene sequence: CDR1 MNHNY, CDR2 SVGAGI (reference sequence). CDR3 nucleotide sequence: TGTGCCAGCAGTTACAGCGGGGGGGAAGGAGAGACCCAGTACTTC. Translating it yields CASSYSGGEGETQYF.

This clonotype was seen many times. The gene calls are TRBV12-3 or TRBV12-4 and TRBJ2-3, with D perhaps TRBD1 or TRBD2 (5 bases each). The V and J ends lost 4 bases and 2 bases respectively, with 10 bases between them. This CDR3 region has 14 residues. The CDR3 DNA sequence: TGTGCCAGCAGTTCCGGGACCCTCACAGATACGCAGTATTTT. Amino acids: CASSSGTLTDTQYF.

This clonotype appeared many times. Written as DNA, the CDR3 is TGTGCCAGCTCCCCCGGGACTAGCGGGGCAGATACGCAGTATTTT. Translated: CASSPGTSGADTQYF. The chain employs TRBV7-2 and TRBJ2-3; 13 nucleotides match TRBD2. V lost 8 bases to trimming and J lost 4 bases; unmatched junction nucleotides: 6. The CDR3 sequence is 15 residues long. CDR1 is SGHTA, CDR2 FQGNSA, per germline.

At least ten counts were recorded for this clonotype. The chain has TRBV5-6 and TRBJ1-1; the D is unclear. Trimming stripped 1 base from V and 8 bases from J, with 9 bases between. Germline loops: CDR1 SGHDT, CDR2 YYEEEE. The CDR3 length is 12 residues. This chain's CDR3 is CASSLSAREAFF. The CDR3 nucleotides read TGTGCCAGCAGCTTGTCGGCCAGGGAAGCTTTCTTT.

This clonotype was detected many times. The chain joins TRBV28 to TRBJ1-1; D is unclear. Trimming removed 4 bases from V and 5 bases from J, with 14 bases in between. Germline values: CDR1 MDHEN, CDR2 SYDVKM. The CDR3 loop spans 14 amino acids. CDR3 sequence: CASSSAPPRTEAFF. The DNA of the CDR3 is TGTGCCAGCAGTTCAGCCCCTCCTCGGACTGAAGCTTTCTTT.

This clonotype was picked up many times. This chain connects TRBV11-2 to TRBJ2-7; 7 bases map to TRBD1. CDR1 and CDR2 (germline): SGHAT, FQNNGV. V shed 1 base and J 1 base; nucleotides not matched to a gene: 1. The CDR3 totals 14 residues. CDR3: CASSLGTGSYEQYF. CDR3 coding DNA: TGTGCCAGCAGCTTAGGGACAGGTTCCTACGAGCAGTACTTC.